These 6 T cell receptor beta chains were sequenced from one sample in a study of untreated major depressive disorder. TCRdb's table, derived via immunoSEQ multiplex PCR, lists solely in-frame clones and lacks some. Of roughly 22,000 clones listed, nearly 90% are singletons. Sequenced input: CD4+ T cells from PBMCs. The receptors shown here come from a woman between 40 and 50 years old in good health.

The chain joins TRBV27 to TRBJ2-1, with D possibly being TRBD2 (6 bases). The CDR3 runs 12 residues. The V and J ends lost 5 bases and 10 bases respectively, with 12 bases between them. Germline V lookup: CDR1 MNHEY, CDR2 SMNVEV (reference sequence). DNA for the CDR3: TGTGCCAGCAGTGTACTGGCGGGGGAGCAGTTCTTC. It specifies CASSVLAGEQFF.

The chain employs TRBV28 and TRBJ2-3, with 11 bases identical to TRBD2. The V segment lost 10 bases and the J segment 3 bases; nucleotides outside the gene matches: 12. Germline CDR1 is MDHEN and CDR2 is SYDVKM. The CDR3 is made up of 16 amino acids. The CDR3 is CAIQPGLAEPTDTQYF. CDR3 DNA sequence: TGTGCCATCCAACCGGGACTAGCGGAGCCTACAGATACGCAGTATTTT. Variable domain in full (rest from reference TRBV28 and TRBJ2-3): DVKVTQSSRYLVKRTGEKVFLECVQDMDHENMFWYRQDPGLGLRLIYFSYDVKMKEKGDIPEGYSVSREKKERFSLILESASTNQTSMYLCAIQPGLAEPTDTQYFGPGTRLTVL.

The chain employs TRBV28 and TRBJ1-5; D is perhaps TRBD1 (5 bases). CDR3 length: 12 amino acids. V was trimmed by 4 bases and J by 6 bases, leaving 7 bases between them. Germline CDR1 is MDHEN and CDR2 is SYDVKM. CDR3 in DNA: TGTGCCAGCAGTTCGGGGGTTCAGCCCCAGCATTTT. Translated, it gives CASSSGVQPQHF.

The chain combines TRBV6-6 with TRBJ2-7; TRBD1 is a possible D gene (5 bases). This CDR3 is built from 13 residues. Between the trimmed V and J ends, which lost 10 bases and 2 bases, there was a span of 15 bases. CDR1 and CDR2 from the germline V gene are MNHNY and SVGAGI (reference sequence). Here the CDR3 reads CATLRVGPYEQYF. In nucleotides, the CDR3 is TGTGCCACCCTAAGGGTGGGGCCCTACGAGCAGTACTTC.

This chain uses TRBV27 with TRBJ1-1; D ambiguous. Germline lookup yields CDR1 MNHEY and CDR2 SMNVEV (reference sequence). The CDR3 consists of 13 residues. The V end lost 6 bases, the J end lost 7 bases, and 15 bases lay between the germline ends. CDR3 amino acids: CASRSDLTSEAFF. Here the CDR3 DNA reads TGTGCCAGCAGGAGTGACCTGACGAGTGAAGCTTTCTTT.

The chain has TRBV27 and TRBJ2-3; 10 nucleotides line up with TRBD1. CDR1 MNHEY and CDR2 SMNVEV come from the germline V gene (reference sequence). This CDR3 contains 15 residues. V shed 7 bases and J 5 bases; nucleotides not matched to a gene: 9. The CDR3 reads CASMQGTGVGDTQYF. Written as DNA, the CDR3 is TGTGCCAGCATGCAGGGGACAGGGGTTGGAGATACGCAGTATTTT.